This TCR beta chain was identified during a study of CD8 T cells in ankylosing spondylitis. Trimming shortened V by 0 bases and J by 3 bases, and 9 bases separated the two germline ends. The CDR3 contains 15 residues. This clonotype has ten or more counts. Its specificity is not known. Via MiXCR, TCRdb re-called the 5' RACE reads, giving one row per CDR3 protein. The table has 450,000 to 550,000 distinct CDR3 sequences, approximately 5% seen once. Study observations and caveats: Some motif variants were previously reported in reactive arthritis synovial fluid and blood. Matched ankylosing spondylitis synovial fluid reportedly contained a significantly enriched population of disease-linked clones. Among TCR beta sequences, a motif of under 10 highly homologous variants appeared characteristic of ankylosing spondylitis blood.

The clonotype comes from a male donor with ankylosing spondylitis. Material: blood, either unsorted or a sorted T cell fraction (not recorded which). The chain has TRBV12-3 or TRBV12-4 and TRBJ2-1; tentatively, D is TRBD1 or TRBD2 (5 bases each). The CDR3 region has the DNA TGTGCCAGCAGTTTAGCGCTGGGGGTCTACAATGAGCAGTTCTTC. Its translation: CASSLALGVYNEQFF.